The present entry profiles one TCR beta chain with its context. Profiled with immunoSEQ multiplex PCR; TCRdb holds only in-frame clones, not every one. The data hold approximately 60,000 clones, with approximately 93% observed a single time. This specimen belongs to a study of T cell changes during pregnancy in multiple sclerosis. Source: CD8+ T cells from peripheral blood mononuclear cells, taken in the second trimester of pregnancy. This clonotype originated in a female donor with multiple sclerosis, enrolled in a pregnancy study.

The CDR3 is CASGLVRSGPTPPEQYF. As DNA, the CDR3 is TGTGCTAGTGGTTTGGTACGAAGCGGACCCACCCCTCCCGAGCAGTACTTC. The V call is TRBV12-5, the J call TRBJ2-7, with D possibly being TRBD2 (5 bases). The CDR3 covers 17 residues. V lost 0 bases to trimming and J lost 6 bases, with 21 bases between them. Germline CDR1 reads LGHNT; CDR2 reads FRNRAP.